A selection of T cell receptor beta chains follows, all from one sample in a study of tumor-infiltrating lymphocytes in glioblastoma multiforme. TCRdb reanalysed the multiplex PCR reads using MiXCR and keeps one entry per CDR3 protein. The sample lists about 10,000 distinct CDR3 sequences, 66% occurring once. The sequencing input was brain tumor tissue. The receptors come from a male donor with glioblastoma. The CDR3 runs from the conserved cysteine through the conserved F or W. The D gene is left open where the match is weak. Part of the rows lack a size; the others show once, few, many or a class for expanded clones.

v_gene,abundance,j_gene,d_gene,CDR3aa,CDR3nt
TRBV5-1,many,TRBJ2-2,TRBD1,CASSEMGQYFGELFF,TGCGCCAGCAGCGAGATGGGACAGTATTTCGGGGAGCTGTTTTTT
TRBV29-1,-,TRBJ2-1,-,CSELTLLATYNEQFF,TGCAGCGAATTAACTCTCCTGGCCACCTACAATGAGCAGTTCTTC
TRBV20-1,-,TRBJ1-6,-,CSAREGEGSPLHF,TGCAGTGCCAGAGAGGGGGAAGGCTCACCCCTCCACTTT
TRBV5-6,-,TRBJ1-2,-,CASSVRENYGYTF,TGTGCCAGCTCGGTCAGGGAAAACTATGGCTACACCTTC
TRBV4-2,-,TRBJ1-3,-,CASSQVGPGRRNTIYF,TGTGCCAGCAGTCAAGTGGGACCAGGGAGGAGAAACACCATATATTTT
TRBV20-1,-,TRBJ2-5,-,CSARSFVLGGFGDTKYF,TGCAGTGCTAGATCCTTCGTGTTGGGGGGCTTCGGGGATACCAAGTACTTC
TRBV2,few,TRBJ2-5,TRBD2,CASSPTAGRQYF,TGTGCCAGCAGTCCAACAGCGGGAAGGCAGTACTTC
TRBV11-2,large,TRBJ1-2,-,CASSLYSDYGYTF,TGTGCCAGCAGCTTATACAGCGACTATGGCTACACCTTC
TRBV6-5,-,TRBJ2-2,-,CAGSYAGRGEPFF,TGTGCCGGCAGTTATGCAGGGAGGGGGGAGCCGTTTTTT
TRBV20-1,-,TRBJ2-4,TRBD1,CSARDPGRGIRKTKNIQYF,TGTAGTGCTAGAGACCCGGGCAGGGGGATTCGGAAAACCAAAAACATTCAGTACTTC
TRBV10-3,-,TRBJ2-7,TRBD2,CVISETSGRLIYEQYF,TGTGTCATCAGTGAGACTAGCGGGAGACTCATCTACGAGCAGTATTTC
TRBV11-2,-,TRBJ2-7,-,CASSLVSDSYEQYF,TGTGCCAGCAGCTTAGTTTCAGACTCCTACGAGCAGTACTTC
TRBV4-1,-,TRBJ1-1,-,CAICQEISTEASF,TGCGCCATCTGCCAAGAGATTTCGACTGAAGCTTCCTTT
TRBV7-8,few,TRBJ2-2,TRBD1,CASSIDRGTRELLF,TGTGCCAGCAGCATCGACAGGGGGACCCGGGAGCTGCTTTTT
TRBV6-1,-,TRBJ2-7,TRBD1,CASGSGQADEQYF,TGTGCCAGCGGCTCGGGACAGGCGGACGAGCAGTACTTC
TRBV20-1,once,TRBJ2-3,TRBD2,CSAKAGTNTDTQYF,TGCAGTGCTAAGGCCGGGACTAACACAGATACGCAGTATTTT
TRBV6-2/TRBV6-3,-,TRBJ1-5,-,CATGYSNQSQHF,TGTGCCACGGGATACAGCAATCAGTCCCAGCATTTT
TRBV10-3,-,TRBJ2-2,TRBD2,CAISRTSGDYGELFF,TGTGCCATCAGCAGGACTAGCGGGGATTACGGGGAGCTGTTTTTT
TRBV7-9,few,TRBJ2-1,TRBD2,CASSLNGLANSYNVQFF,TGTGCCAGCAGCTTAAATGGACTAGCGAACTCCTACAATGTGCAGTTCTTC
TRBV6-5,medium-sized,TRBJ2-3,TRBD2,CASATSGRAVSTDTQYF,TGTGCCAGCGCCACTAGCGGGAGGGCGGTGAGCACAGATACGCAGTATTTT
TRBV11-3,once,TRBJ2-5,TRBD1,CASSLLGTGRETQYF,TGTGCCAGCAGCTTACTCGGGACAGGGAGGGAGACCCAGTACTTC
TRBV28,-,TRBJ1-2,-,CASNSGHHYGYTF,TGTGCCAGCAATTCCGGACACCACTATGGCTACACCTTC
TRBV20-1,medium-sized,TRBJ1-1,TRBD1,CSARNPQGGPEAFF,TGCAGTGCTAGAAACCCACAGGGGGGACCTGAAGCTTTCTTT
TRBV6-4,-,TRBJ2-3,-,CASSPELSTDTQYF,TGTGCCAGCTCCCCGGAACTAAGCACAGATACGCAGTATTTT
TRBV10-3,-,TRBJ2-3,-,CAIRESGGTDTQYF,TGTGCCATCAGGGAGAGCGGAGGCACAGATACGCAGTATTTT
TRBV7-2,-,TRBJ2-3,-,CASSQLTSTDTQYF,TGTGCCAGCAGCCAGCTTACTAGCACAGATACGCAGTATTTT
TRBV11-3,-,TRBJ2-2,-,CASSLGPTGELFF,TGTGCCAGCAGCTTAGGGCCCACCGGGGAGCTGTTTTTT
TRBV7-9,-,TRBJ2-7,-,CASSLRDNSYEQYF,TGTGCCAGCAGCTTACGGGATAACTCCTACGAGCAGTACTTC
TRBV29-1,-,TRBJ2-5,TRBD2,CSVESTSRRLETQYF,TGCAGCGTTGAATCGACTAGCAGGAGGTTGGAGACCCAATACTTC
TRBV11-3,-,TRBJ2-1,TRBD2,CASSSTGEGEQFF,TGTGCCAGCAGTTCGACGGGGGAGGGCGAGCAGTTCTTC
TRBV6-1,-,TRBJ1-1,-,CASSYRWYTEAFF,TGTGCCAGCAGTTATAGGTGGTACACTGAAGCTTTCTTT
TRBV29-1,-,TRBJ2-5,-,CSVSGGLDGGETQYF,TGCAGCGTCTCTGGGGGACTTGATGGTGGAGAGACCCAGTACTTC
TRBV11-2,-,TRBJ1-2,-,CASSLGTLYGYTF,TGTGCCAGCAGCTTAGGAACACTTTATGGCTACACCTTC
TRBV6-5,medium-sized,TRBJ2-1,-,CASSYSYRGSSYNEQFF,TGTGCCAGCAGTTACTCGTATCGGGGGAGCTCCTACAATGAGCAGTTCTTC
TRBV6-5,-,TRBJ1-3,TRBD1,CASINLGTGGLLGGNTIYF,TGTGCCAGCATCAACCTGGGGACAGGGGGTCTATTGGGTGGAAACACCATATATTTT
TRBV6-1,-,TRBJ2-7,-,CASSEVSGSSYEQYF,TGTGCCAGCAGTGAAGTGTCGGGGAGCTCCTACGAGCAGTACTTC